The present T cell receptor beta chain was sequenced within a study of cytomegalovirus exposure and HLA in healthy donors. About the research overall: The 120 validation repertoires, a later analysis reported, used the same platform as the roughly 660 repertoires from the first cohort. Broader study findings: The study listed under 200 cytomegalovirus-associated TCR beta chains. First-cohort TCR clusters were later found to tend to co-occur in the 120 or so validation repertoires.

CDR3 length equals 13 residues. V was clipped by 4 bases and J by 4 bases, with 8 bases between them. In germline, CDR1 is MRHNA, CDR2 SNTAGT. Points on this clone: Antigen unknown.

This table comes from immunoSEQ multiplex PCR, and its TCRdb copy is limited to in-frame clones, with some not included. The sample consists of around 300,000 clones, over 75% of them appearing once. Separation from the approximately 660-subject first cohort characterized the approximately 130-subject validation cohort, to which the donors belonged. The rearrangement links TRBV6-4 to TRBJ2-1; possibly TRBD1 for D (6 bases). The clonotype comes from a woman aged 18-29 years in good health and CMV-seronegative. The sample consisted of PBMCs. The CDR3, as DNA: TGTGCCAGCAGTGTCACAGGGTACAATGAGCAGTTCTTC. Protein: CASSVTGYNEQFF.